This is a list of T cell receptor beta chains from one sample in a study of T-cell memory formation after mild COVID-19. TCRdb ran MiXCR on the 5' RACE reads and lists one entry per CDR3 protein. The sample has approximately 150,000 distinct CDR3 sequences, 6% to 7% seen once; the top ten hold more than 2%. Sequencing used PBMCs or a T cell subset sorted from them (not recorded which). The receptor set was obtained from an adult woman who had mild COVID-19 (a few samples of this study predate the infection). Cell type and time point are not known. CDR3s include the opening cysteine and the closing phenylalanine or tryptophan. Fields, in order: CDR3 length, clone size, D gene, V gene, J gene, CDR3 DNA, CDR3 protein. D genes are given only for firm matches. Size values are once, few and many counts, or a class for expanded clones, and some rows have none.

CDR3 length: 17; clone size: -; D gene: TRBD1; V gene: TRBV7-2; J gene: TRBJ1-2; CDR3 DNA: TGTGCCAGCAGCTTATCCGGTCCCGAGGGGGCGAACTATGGCTACACCTTC; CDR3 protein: CASSLSGPEGANYGYTF
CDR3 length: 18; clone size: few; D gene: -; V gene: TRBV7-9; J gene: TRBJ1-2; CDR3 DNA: TGTGCCAGCAGCTTATGGGGGGCCAGGAGGGGCCTTAACTATGGCTACACCTTC; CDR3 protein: CASSLWGARRGLNYGYTF
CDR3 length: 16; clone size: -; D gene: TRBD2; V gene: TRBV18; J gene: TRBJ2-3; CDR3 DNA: TGTGCCAGCTCTGCGGGACTAGCGGCTCGCACAGATACGCAGTATTTT; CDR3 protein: CASSAGLAARTDTQYF
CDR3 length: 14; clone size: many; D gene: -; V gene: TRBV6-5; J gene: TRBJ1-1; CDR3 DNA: TGTGCCAGCAGTTACTCGGAGTTGAACACTGAAGCTTTCTTT; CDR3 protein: CASSYSELNTEAFF
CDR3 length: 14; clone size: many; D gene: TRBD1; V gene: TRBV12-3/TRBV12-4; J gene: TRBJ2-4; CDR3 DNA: TGTGCCAGCAGTCCCCGGACAGGGGAGAACATTCAGTACTTC; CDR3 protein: CASSPRTGENIQYF
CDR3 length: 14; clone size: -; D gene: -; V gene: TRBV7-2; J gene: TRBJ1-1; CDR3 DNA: TGTGCCAGCAGCTCCCGCAAGGGGGAACGGCTAGCTTTCTTT; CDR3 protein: CASSSRKGERLAFF
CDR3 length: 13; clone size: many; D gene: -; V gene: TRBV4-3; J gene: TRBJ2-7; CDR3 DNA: TGCGCCAGCAGCCAAGGCCTAGGCTACGAGCAGTACTTC; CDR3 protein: CASSQGLGYEQYF
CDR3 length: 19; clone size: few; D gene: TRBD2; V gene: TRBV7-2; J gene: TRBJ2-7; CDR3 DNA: TGTGCCAGCAGCTTAAGGGTACTAGCGGGAGCTCGACACTCCTACGAGCAGTACTTC; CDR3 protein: CASSLRVLAGARHSYEQYF
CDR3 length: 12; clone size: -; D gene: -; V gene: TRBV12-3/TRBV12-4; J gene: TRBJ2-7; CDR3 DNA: TGTGCCAGCAGTTTTAGGGCCTACGAGCAGTACTTC; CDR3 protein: CASSFRAYEQYF
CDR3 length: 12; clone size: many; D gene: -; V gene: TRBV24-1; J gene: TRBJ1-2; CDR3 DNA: TGTGCCACCAGTGTCCCCGGCGGTGGCTACACCTTC; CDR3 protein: CATSVPGGGYTF
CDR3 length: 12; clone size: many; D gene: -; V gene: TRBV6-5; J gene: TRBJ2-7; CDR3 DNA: TGTGCCAGCAGTTCTTGGCCCTACGAGCAGTACTTC; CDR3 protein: CASSSWPYEQYF
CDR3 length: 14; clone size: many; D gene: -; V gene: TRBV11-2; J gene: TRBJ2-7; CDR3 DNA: TGTGCCAGCAGCTTAGGGACGTCCTCCTACGAGCAGTACTTC; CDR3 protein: CASSLGTSSYEQYF
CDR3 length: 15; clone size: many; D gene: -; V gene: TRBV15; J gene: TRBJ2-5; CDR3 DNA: TGTGCCACCAGCAGAGATTACCGGATACAAGAGACCCAGTACTTC; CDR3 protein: CATSRDYRIQETQYF
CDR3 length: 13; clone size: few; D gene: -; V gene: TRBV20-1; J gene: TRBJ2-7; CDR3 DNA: TGCAGTGCTAGGGCAGGGCCCTCCTACGAGCAGTACTTC; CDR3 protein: CSARAGPSYEQYF
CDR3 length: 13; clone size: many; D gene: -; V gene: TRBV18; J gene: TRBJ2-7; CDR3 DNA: TGTGCCAGCTCACCACGGGCGGACTACGGGCAGTACTTC; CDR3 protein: CASSPRADYGQYF
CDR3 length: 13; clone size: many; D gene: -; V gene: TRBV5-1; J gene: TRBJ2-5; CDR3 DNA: TGCGCCAGCGGCCAGGGTGGAGGAGAGACCCAGTACTTC; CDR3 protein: CASGQGGGETQYF
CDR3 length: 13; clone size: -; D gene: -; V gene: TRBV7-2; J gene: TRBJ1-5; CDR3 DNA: TGTGCCAGCAGCTTACAACTCAATCAGCCCCAGCATTTT; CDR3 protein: CASSLQLNQPQHF
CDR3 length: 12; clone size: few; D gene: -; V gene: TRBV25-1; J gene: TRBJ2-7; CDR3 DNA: TGTGCCAGCAGAACCGGCCCGGGCGAGCAGTACTTC; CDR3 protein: CASRTGPGEQYF
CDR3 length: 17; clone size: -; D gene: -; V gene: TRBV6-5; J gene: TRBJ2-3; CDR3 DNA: TGTGCCAGCAGAGTTCCCTTAGGTTACGCGGACACAGATACGCAGTATTTT; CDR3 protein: CASRVPLGYADTDTQYF
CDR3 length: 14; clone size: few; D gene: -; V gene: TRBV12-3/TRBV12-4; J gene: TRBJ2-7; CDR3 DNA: TGTGCCAGCAGCAGCCCCAGGGCCCCCTACGAGCAGTACTTC; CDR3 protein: CASSSPRAPYEQYF
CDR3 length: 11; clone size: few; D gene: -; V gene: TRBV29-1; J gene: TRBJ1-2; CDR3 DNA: TGCAGCGAGAGTCGGGGCTATGGCTACACCTTC; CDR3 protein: CSESRGYGYTF
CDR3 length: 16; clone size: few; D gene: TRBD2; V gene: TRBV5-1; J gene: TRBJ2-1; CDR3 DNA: TGCGCTTCTACCGGGGGACTAGCGGGCGTCTACAATGAGCAGTTCTTC; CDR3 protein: CASTGGLAGVYNEQFF
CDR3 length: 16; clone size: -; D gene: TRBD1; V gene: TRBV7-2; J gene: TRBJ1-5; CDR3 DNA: TGTGCCAGCAGCCAACGACAGGGAAGAAGCAATCAGCCCCAGCATTTT; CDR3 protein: CASSQRQGRSNQPQHF
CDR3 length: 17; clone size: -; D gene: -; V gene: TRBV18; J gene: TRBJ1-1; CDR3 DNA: TGTGCCAGCTCACCTCTCGAGGCCATCCCCAAGGGGACTGAAGCTTTCTTT; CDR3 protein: CASSPLEAIPKGTEAFF
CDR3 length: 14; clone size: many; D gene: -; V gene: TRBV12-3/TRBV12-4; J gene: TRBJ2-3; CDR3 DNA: TGTGCCAGCAGTTGGCTAGCGACCGTAGATACGCAGTATTTT; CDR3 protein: CASSWLATVDTQYF
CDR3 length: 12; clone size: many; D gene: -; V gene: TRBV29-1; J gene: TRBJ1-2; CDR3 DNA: TGCAGCGTTACAGGCGTCGGCTATGGCTACACCTTC; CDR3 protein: CSVTGVGYGYTF
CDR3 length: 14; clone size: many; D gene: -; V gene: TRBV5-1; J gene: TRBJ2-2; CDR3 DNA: TGCGCCAGCAGCTTGATTATGAACACCGGGGAGCTGTTTTTT; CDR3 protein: CASSLIMNTGELFF
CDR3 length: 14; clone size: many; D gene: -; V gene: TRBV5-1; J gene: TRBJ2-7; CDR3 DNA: TGCGCCAGCAGCTTTGAGGGGAACGCCTACGAGCAGTACTTC; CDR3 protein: CASSFEGNAYEQYF
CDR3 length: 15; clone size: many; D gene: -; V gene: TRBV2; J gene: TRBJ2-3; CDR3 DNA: TGTGCCAGCAGTGGTGGGGGCGCGGGCTTTGATACGCAGTATTTT; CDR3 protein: CASSGGGAGFDTQYF
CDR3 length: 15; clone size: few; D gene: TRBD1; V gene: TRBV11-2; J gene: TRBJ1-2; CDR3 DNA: TGTGCCAGCAAGACCAAGACAGGGACTAACTATGGCTACACCTTC; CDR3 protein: CASKTKTGTNYGYTF
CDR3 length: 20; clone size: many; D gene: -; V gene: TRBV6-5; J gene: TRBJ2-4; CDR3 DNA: TGTGCCAGCAGTTACTCGGTAGTAGGGTTTGGGATATGGGCCAAAAACATTCAGTACTTC; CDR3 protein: CASSYSVVGFGIWAKNIQYF
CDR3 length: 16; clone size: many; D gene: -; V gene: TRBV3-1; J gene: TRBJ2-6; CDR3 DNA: TGTGCCAGCAGCCAACCCGTGACCGGTGGGGCCAACGTCCTGACTTTC; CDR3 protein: CASSQPVTGGANVLTF
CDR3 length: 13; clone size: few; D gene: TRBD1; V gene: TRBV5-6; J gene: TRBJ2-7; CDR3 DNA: TGTGCCAGCAGCGTCCCCGGGACAGTCGAGCAGTACTTC; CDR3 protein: CASSVPGTVEQYF
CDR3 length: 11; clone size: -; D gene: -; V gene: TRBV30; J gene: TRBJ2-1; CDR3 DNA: TGTGCCTGGGCAGGGTACCGTGAGCAGTTCTTC; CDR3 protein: CAWAGYREQFF
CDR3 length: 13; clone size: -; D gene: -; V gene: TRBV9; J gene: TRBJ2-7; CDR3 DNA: TGTGCCAGCAGCGTATCCCAGTCCTACGAGCAGTACTTC; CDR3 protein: CASSVSQSYEQYF
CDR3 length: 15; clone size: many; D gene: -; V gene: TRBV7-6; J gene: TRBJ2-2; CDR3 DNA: TGTGCCAGCAGCTTAGTAGCTTTTTCCACCGGGGAGCTGTTTTTT; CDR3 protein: CASSLVAFSTGELFF
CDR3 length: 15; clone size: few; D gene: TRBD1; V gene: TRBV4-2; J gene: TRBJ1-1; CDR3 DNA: TGTGCCAGCAGCCAAGTGGACAGGCGAATCACTGAAGCTTTCTTT; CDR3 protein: CASSQVDRRITEAFF
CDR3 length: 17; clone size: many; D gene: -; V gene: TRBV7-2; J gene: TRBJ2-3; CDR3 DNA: TGTGCCAGCAGCTTAATGGGGAACAGCCTCAGCACAGATACGCAGTATTTT; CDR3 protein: CASSLMGNSLSTDTQYF
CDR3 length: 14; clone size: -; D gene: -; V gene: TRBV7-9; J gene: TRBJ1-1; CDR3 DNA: TGTGCCAGCAACCAAATACTTATGAACACTGAAGCTTTCTTT; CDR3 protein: CASNQILMNTEAFF
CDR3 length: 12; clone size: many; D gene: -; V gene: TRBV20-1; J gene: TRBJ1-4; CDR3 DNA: TGCAGTGCTCTAGGGGTGAATGAAAAACTGTTTTTT; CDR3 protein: CSALGVNEKLFF
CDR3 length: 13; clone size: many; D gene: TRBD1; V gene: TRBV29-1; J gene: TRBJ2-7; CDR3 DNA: TGCAGCGTTTTGACAGGGGGAGCCTACGAGCAGTACTTC; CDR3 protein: CSVLTGGAYEQYF
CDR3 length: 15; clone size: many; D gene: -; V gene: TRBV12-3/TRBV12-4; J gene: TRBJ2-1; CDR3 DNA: TGTGCCAGCAGCAGACGGGGAGTTACCTACAATGAGCAGTTCTTC; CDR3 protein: CASSRRGVTYNEQFF
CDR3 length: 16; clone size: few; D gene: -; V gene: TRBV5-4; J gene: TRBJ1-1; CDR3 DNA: TGTGCCAGCAACCCTGGTGGAGGGCGAGGGAACACTGAAGCTTTCTTT; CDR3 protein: CASNPGGGRGNTEAFF
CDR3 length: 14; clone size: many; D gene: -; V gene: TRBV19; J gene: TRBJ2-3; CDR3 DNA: TGTGCCAGTAGTATCACCGTCAACACAGATACGCAGTATTTT; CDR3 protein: CASSITVNTDTQYF
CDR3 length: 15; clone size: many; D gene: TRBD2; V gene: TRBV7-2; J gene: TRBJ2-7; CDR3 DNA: TGTGCCAGCAGCACCGGGACTAGCGGGATTTACGAGCAGTACTTC; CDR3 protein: CASSTGTSGIYEQYF
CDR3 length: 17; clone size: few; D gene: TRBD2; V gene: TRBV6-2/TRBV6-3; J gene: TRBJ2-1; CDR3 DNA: TGTGCCAGCAGAGAGACTAGCGGGAGAGGCACGAGAAATGAGCAGTTCTTC; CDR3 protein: CASRETSGRGTRNEQFF
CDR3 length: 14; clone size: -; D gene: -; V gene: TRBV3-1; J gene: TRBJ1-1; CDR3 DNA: TGTGCCAGCAGCCAGTACAGAATGAACACTGAAGCTTTCTTT; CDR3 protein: CASSQYRMNTEAFF
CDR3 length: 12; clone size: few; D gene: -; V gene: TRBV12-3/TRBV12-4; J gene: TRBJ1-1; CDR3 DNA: TGTGCCAGCAGTTTATGGGCTTTTGGTGCTTTCTTT; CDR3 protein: CASSLWAFGAFF
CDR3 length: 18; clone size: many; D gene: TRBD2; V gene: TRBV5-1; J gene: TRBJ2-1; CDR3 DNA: TGCGCCAGCACCCCAGGACTAGCGGGGGGCCTTTCCTACAATGAGCAGTTCTTC; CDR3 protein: CASTPGLAGGLSYNEQFF
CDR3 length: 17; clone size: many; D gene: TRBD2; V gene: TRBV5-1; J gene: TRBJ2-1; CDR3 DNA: TGCGCCAGCAGCTACGGACTAGCGGGAGTGCTGGGGAATGAGCAGTTCTTC; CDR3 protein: CASSYGLAGVLGNEQFF
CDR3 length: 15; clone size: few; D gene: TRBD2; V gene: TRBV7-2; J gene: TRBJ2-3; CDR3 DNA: TGTGCCAGCAGCTTAGTAGTGGCGGGGGCAGATACGCAGTATTTT; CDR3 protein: CASSLVVAGADTQYF